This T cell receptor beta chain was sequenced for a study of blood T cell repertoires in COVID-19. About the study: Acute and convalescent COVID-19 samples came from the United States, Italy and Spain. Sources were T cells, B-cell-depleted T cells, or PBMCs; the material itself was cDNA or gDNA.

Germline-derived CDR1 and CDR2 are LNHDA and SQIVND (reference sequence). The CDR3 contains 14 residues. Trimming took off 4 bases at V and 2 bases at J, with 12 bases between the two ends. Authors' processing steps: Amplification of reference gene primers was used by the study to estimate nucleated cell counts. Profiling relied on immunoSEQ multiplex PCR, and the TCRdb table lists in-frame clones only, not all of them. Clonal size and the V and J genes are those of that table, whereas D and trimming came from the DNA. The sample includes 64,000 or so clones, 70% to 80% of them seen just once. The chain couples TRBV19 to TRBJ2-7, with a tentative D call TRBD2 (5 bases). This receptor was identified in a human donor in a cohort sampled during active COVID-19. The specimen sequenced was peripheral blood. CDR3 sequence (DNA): TGTGCCAGTAGTAGCGGGCCAAGGGCCTACGAGCAGTACTTC. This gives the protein CASSSGPRAYEQYF. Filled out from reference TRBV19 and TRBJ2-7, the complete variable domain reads DGGITQSPKYLFRKEGQNVTLSCEQNLNHDAMYWYRQDPGQGLRLIYYSQIVNDFQKGDIAEGYSVSREKKESFPLTVTSAQKNPTAFYLCASSSGPRAYEQYFGPGTRLTVT.